This T cell receptor (beta chain) stems from a study of OX40 agonist ivuxolimab in advanced cancers. The V gene's germline CDR1 is WNHNN and CDR2 SYGVQD (reference sequence). The CDR3 covers 14 residues. V was cut by 6 bases and J by 1 base, with 9 bases left in between. Samples were taken at baseline and on day 1 of cycles 4 and 7. The data were produced by immunoSEQ multiplex PCR, yet TCRdb's version contains in-frame clones alone and is incomplete. This sample has tens of thousands of clones; about four fifths occur once, and the top ten carry 1.2%. The chain has TRBV10-1 and TRBJ2-2; D not resolved. This TCR derives from an adult with an advanced solid tumor such as melanoma, head and neck, liver or kidney cancer. Sequencing used CD4+ or CD8+ T cells sorted from blood, obtained in a trial of the OX40 agonist ivuxolimab. The DNA for the CDR3 is TGCGCCAGCAGAGCCGATCAGAACACCGGGGAGCTGTTTTTT. Protein sequence: CASRADQNTGELFF.